This T cell receptor beta chain was sequenced during a study of blood T cell repertoires in COVID-19. For the study at large: Researchers got acute and convalescent COVID-19 samples from the United States, Italy and Spain. PBMCs, B-cell-depleted T cells, or T cells provided the cDNA or gDNA that made up the material.

The CDR3 has 14 amino acids. In the original workflow: Amplifying reference gene primers gave estimates of nucleated cell counts. Generated by immunoSEQ multiplex PCR, the TCRdb table keeps only in-frame clones and is missing some. That table gives V, J and clone size, and the DNA gave D and trimming. The data hold about 68,000 clones, with 65% to 90% observed a single time. Material for sequencing was peripheral blood. The receptor was isolated from a man aged 50 to 59 with acute or convalescent COVID-19. This rearrangement joins TRBV7-5 to TRBJ2-7; the table calls TRBD1, which could not be checked here. TRBV7-5 is noted as a pseudogene. The CDR3 protein is CARSKRGREYEQYF. In nucleotides, the CDR3 is TGTGCCAGAAGCAAAAGGGGGCGCGAATACGAGCAGTACTTC.